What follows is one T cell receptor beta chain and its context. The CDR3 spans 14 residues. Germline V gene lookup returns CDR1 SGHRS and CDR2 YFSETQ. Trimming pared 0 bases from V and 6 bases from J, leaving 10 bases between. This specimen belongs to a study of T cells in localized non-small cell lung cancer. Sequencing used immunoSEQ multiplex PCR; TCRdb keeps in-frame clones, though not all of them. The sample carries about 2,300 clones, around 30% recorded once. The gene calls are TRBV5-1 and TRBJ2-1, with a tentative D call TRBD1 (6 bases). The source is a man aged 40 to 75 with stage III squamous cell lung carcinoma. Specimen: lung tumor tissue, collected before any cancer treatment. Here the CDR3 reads CASSLERGSNEQFF. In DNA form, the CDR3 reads TGCGCCAGCAGCTTGGAAAGGGGGTCCAATGAGCAGTTCTTC.